One and the same sample provided the 13 T cell receptor beta chains below, sequenced in a study of technical replicates of blood from four donors. Method: immunoSEQ multiplex PCR; TCRdb's copy keeps in-frame clones and lacks some. The data show fewer than 95,000 clones, approximately 93% seen once. Sequenced: T cells isolated from PBMCs. The receptors shown here come from a human donor in good health.

This CDR3 is CASSEPSFTQPQHF. The CDR3 bases are TGTGCCAGCAGTGAACCCAGTTTTACTCAGCCCCAGCATTTT. V usage is TRBV2 and J usage is TRBJ1-5; D ambiguous. CDR3 length: 14 residues. Between the trimmed V and J ends, which lost 2 bases and 6 bases, there was a span of 11 bases. From germline, CDR1 is SNHLY and CDR2 FYNNEI.

The chain uses TRBV27 and TRBJ1-2; possible D gene TRBD1, 5 bases. The CDR3 is 14 amino acids. In germline, CDR1 is MNHEY, CDR2 SMNVEV (reference sequence). Trimming shortened V by 8 bases and J by 6 bases, and 19 bases separated the two germline ends. In DNA, the CDR3 is TGTGCCAGCGCAAGGAGGGGCGCCAGGGATGGCTACACCTTC. It translates to CASARRGARDGYTF.

The genes are TRBV10-3 and TRBJ2-1; 14 bases match TRBD2. This CDR3 has 17 amino acids. V shed 6 bases, J shed 5 bases, and the junction held 9 bases outside the gene matches. Germline V gene sequence: CDR1 ENHRY, CDR2 SYGVKD. Written as DNA, the CDR3 is TGTGCCATCAGCCCGACTAGCGGGAGGGCCAGGGACAATGAGCAGTTCTTC. Its translation: CAISPTSGRARDNEQFF.

CDR3: CASSSPSGSRNTEAFF. DNA for the CDR3: TGTGCCAGCAGTTCGCCTAGCGGGAGTCGGAACACTGAAGCTTTCTTT. The chain couples TRBV27 to TRBJ1-1; no firm D call. This CDR3 is built from 16 residues. V dropped 4 bases and J dropped 1 base, with 16 bases sitting between them. Germline CDR1 is MNHEY and CDR2 is SMNVEV (reference sequence).

DNA for the CDR3: TGTGCCAGCAGGACATATGTGACTGAAGCTTTCTTT. Amino acids: CASRTYVTEAFF. The chain carries TRBV28 and TRBJ1-1; no clear D. CDR3 length equals 12 residues. Germline CDR1 is MDHEN and CDR2 is SYDVKM. Trimming cost V 6 bases and J 5 bases, with 10 bases left between them.

The V and J genes are TRBV13 and TRBJ1-6; maybe TRBD1 (6 bases). Trimming cost V 5 bases and J 9 bases, with 17 bases left between them. This CDR3 spans 15 amino acids. The germline gives CDR1 PRHDT, CDR2 FYEKMQ (reference sequence). The CDR3 sequence is CASSVWTEQSSPLHF. CDR3 bases: TGTGCCAGCAGCGTATGGACAGAACAATCTTCACCCCTCCACTTT.

This chain uses TRBV4-1 with TRBJ2-1; 10 bases agree with TRBD1. From germline, CDR1 is MGHRA and CDR2 YSYEKL. J was trimmed by 4 bases and V by 1 base; bases with no gene match: 7. The CDR3 is 17 residues long. This chain's CDR3 is CASSQALRQGAYNEQFF. CDR3 sequence (DNA): TGCGCCAGCAGCCAAGCCCTTCGACAGGGGGCTTACAATGAGCAGTTCTTC.

The CDR3 sequence: CATSRDHASGSLYEQYF. Written as DNA, the CDR3 is TGTGCCACCAGCAGAGATCATGCTAGCGGGAGTCTGTACGAGCAGTACTTC. The chain recombines TRBV15 with TRBJ2-7; 10 nucleotides line up with TRBD2. The J segment lost 4 bases and the V segment lost 0 bases, leaving 9 bases of the junction unmatched. Germline V gene sequence: CDR1 LNHNV, CDR2 YYDKDF (reference sequence). The length of the CDR3 is 17 residues.

V is TRBV5-8 and J is TRBJ2-1; 9 bases match TRBD2. The CDR3 runs to 17 residues. The junction had 15 bases not matched to a gene; V was cut back by 4 bases and J by 7 bases. The V gene's germline CDR1 is SGHTS and CDR2 YDEGEE. Here the CDR3 DNA reads TGTGCCAGCAGCGTGGAAACGACTAGCGGCTTCGTGAATGAGCAGTTCTTC. Its translation is CASSVETTSGFVNEQFF.

The chain is built from TRBV7-9 and TRBJ1-2; TRBD1 matches 8 bases. CDR3 length: 13 residues. Germline V gene sequence: CDR1 SEHNR, CDR2 FQNEAQ (reference sequence). Unmatched junction bases numbered 3, after V lost 4 bases and J lost 5 bases. CDR3 coding DNA: TGTGCCAGCAGCTATGGACAGGGTTATGGCTACACCTTC. The encoded protein is CASSYGQGYGYTF.

The chain has TRBV5-1 and TRBJ1-2; 9 nucleotides align to TRBD1. The CDR3 loop spans 17 amino acids. Germline assignment: CDR1 SGHRS and CDR2 YFSETQ. The V and J ends lost 4 bases and 0 bases, in that order; junction bases with no gene match: 10. The DNA for the CDR3 is TGCGCCAGCAGCCCCGGGACAGGGCCCTTAGCTAACTATGGCTACACCTTC. Protein sequence: CASSPGTGPLANYGYTF.

There are a few counts of this clone. This chain uses TRBV19 with TRBJ1-5; no reliable D call. V lost 5 bases and J 7 bases, leaving 12 bases between the germline ends. There are 13 residues in the CDR3. Germline lookup yields CDR1 LNHDA and CDR2 SQIVND (reference sequence). Here the CDR3 DNA reads TGTGCCAGTAGTTATGCGGGTGGACAGCCCCAGCATTTT. It codes for CASSYAGGQPQHF.

This clone turned up a few times. The rearrangement links TRBV5-8 to TRBJ2-2; D remains unclear. Per the germline V gene, CDR1 is SGHTS and CDR2 is YDEGEE. The V end lost 5 bases, the J end lost 7 bases, and 15 bases lay between the germline ends. The CDR3 has 14 residues. The CDR3: CASSNKQYVGELFF. CDR3 coding DNA: TGTGCCAGCAGTAACAAACAATACGTCGGGGAGCTGTTTTTT.